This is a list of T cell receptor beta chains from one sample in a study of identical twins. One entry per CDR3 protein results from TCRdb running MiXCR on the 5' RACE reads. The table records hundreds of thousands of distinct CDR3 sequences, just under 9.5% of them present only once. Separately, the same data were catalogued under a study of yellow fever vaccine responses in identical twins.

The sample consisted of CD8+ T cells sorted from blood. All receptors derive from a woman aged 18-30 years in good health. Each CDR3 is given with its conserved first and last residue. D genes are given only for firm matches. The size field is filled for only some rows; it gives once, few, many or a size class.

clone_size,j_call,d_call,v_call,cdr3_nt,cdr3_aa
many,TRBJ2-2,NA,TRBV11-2,TGTGCCAGCAGCTCATTGTCCGGGGAGCTGTTTTTT,CASSSLSGELFF
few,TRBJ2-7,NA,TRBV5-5,TGTGCCAGCAGCGAAGGGGCCCTGGGAGACTACGAGCAGTACTTC,CASSEGALGDYEQYF
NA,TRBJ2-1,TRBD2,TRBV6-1,TGTGCCAGCAGTGAAATGGGGACTAGCGGTTACAATGAGCAGTTCTTC,CASSEMGTSGYNEQFF
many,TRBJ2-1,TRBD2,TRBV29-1,TGCAGCGTTGAGGGGGGACTAGCGGGCAATGAGCAGTTCTTC,CSVEGGLAGNEQFF
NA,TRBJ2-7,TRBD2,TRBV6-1,TGTGCCAGCAGTGAGGGGCTAGCGGGGGCCCGAGAAGAGCAGTACTTC,CASSEGLAGAREEQYF
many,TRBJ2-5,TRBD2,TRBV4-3,TGCGCCAGCAGCCACGGGAGGCAGGCCCAAGAGACCCAGTACTTC,CASSHGRQAQETQYF
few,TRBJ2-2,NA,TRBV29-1,TGCAGCGTTGGGACGGCGAACACCGGGGAGCTGTTTTTT,CSVGTANTGELFF
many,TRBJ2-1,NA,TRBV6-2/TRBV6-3,TGTGCCAGCAGTTACCCCGAGGATGGGCCCTCTGAGCAGTTCTTC,CASSYPEDGPSEQFF
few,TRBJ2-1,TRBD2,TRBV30,TGTGCCTGGACCCCGACGGGGGGAGTCAATGAGCAGTTCTTC,CAWTPTGGVNEQFF
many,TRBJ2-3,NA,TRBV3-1,TGTGCCAGCAGCCAAGATCCAGGGACCGATGCGCAGTATTTT,CASSQDPGTDAQYF
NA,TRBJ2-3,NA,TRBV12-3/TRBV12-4,TGTGCCAGCACCCTCTACTACACAGATACGCAGTATTTT,CASTLYYTDTQYF
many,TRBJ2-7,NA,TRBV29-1,TGCAGCGCTATGGTGTCAGCCTACGAGCAGTACTTC,CSAMVSAYEQYF
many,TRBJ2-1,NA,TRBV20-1,TGCAGTGCTAGAGATCCCCGGGACACCACCTACAATGAGCAGTTCTTC,CSARDPRDTTYNEQFF
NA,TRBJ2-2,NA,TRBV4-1,TGCGCCAGCAGCCAAGATATACCCGGGGAGCTGTTTTTT,CASSQDIPGELFF
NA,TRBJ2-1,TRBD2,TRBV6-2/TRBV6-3,TGTGCCAGCAGTCCCTTAGCGGGAGTCCACAATGAGCAGTTCTTC,CASSPLAGVHNEQFF
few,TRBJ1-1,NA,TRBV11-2,TGTGCCAGCAGCTTTCCAGTCGACGGTATGAACACTGAAGCTTTCTTT,CASSFPVDGMNTEAFF
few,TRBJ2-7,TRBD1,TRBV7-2,TGTGCCAGCAGCTTAGGACAGGGCTACTACGAGCAGTACTTC,CASSLGQGYYEQYF
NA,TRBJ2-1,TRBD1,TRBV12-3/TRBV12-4,TGTGCCAGCAGTGCATTCAGGGGGAGCTCCTACAATGAGCAGTTCTTC,CASSAFRGSSYNEQFF
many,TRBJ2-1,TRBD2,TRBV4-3,TGCGCCAGCAGCCAGGAGGGACTAGCGGGAGGCAATGAGCAGTTCTTC,CASSQEGLAGGNEQFF
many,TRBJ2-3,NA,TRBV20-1,TGCAGTGCTAGTTTGGGGGGCTATGAGTCTTTTGGCACAGATACGCAGTATTTT,CSASLGGYESFGTDTQYF
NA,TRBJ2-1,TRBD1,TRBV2,TGTGCCAAGAGGGACAGAAACTACAATGAGCAGTTCTTC,CAKRDRNYNEQFF
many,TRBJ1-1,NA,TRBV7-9,TGTGCCAGCAGCTTAATGGGAGCGAACACTGAAGCTTTCTTT,CASSLMGANTEAFF
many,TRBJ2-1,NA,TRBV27,TGTGCCAGCAGTTTATGGGTCGGGGGCGCGAGCAATGAGCAGTTCTTC,CASSLWVGGASNEQFF
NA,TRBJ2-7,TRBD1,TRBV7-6,TGTGCCAGCAGCTCAACCGGGACAGCGAATTACGAGCAGTACTTC,CASSSTGTANYEQYF
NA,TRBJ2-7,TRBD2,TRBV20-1,TGCAGTGCTAGAGCCGCCGGGACTAGTATCTCTGACGAGCAGTACTTC,CSARAAGTSISDEQYF
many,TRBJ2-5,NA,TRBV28,TGTGCCAGCAGCCTGACCCCCACAGGAGATCTCTTATCCCAAGAGACCCAGTACTTC,CASSLTPTGDLLSQETQYF
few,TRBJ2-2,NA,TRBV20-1,TGCAGTGCTGCATCCCGACCACTGGCAACCGGGGAGCTGTTTTTT,CSAASRPLATGELFF
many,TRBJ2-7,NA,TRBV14,TGTGCCAGCAGCCAACTTTTAGAACGGTCCTACGAGCAGTACTTC,CASSQLLERSYEQYF
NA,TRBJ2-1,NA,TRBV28,TGTGCCAGCAGTTCCCGACTGAAAGGCGATGAGCAGTTCTTC,CASSSRLKGDEQFF
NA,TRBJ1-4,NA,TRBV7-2,TGTGCCAGCAGCCCAACACCGGGGTCAACTAATGAAAAACTGTTTTTT,CASSPTPGSTNEKLFF
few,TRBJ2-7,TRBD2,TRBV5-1,TGCGCCAGCAGCCCCAGCAGTGGCGGGAGGACTCCCTTATACGAGCAGTACTTC,CASSPSSGGRTPLYEQYF
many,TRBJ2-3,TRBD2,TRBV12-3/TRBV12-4,TGTGCCAGCAGTTTTCTGCGGGGGGCCGCAGATACGCAGTATTTT,CASSFLRGAADTQYF
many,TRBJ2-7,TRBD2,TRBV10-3,TGTGCCATCAGTGAGTCGGTGACTAGCGGGAGTAACGAGCAGTACTTC,CAISESVTSGSNEQYF
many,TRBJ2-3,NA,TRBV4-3,TGCGCCAGCAGCCAAGGAGGGTACGGTGGAACAGATACGCAGTATTTT,CASSQGGYGGTDTQYF
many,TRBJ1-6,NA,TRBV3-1,TGTGCCAGCAGCCAAGAATGGGAGGGGAGGAATAATTCACCCCTCCACTTT,CASSQEWEGRNNSPLHF
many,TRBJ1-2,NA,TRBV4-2,TGTGCCAGCAGCCAAGCCTCCCTGACAGGAGACTATGGCTACACCTTC,CASSQASLTGDYGYTF
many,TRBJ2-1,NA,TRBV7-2,TGTGCCAGCAGCCCGGACCTTAATGAGCAGTTCTTC,CASSPDLNEQFF
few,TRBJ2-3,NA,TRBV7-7,TGTGCTAGCAGCCCCGCGCCAGGGACGGATGAAGGCCCACCCACAGATACGCAGTATTTT,CASSPAPGTDEGPPTDTQYF
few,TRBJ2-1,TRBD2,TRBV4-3,TGCGCCAGCAGCGATGGACTAGCGACCTACAATGAGCAGTTCTTC,CASSDGLATYNEQFF
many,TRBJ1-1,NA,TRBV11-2,TGTGCCAGCAGCCTTCCAGGGCGGTTGAACACTGAAGCTTTCTTT,CASSLPGRLNTEAFF
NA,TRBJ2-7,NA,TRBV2,TGTGCCAGCCGCTTTTTAGGGAGTAGGTCCTACGAGCAGTACTTC,CASRFLGSRSYEQYF
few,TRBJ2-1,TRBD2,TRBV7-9,TGTGCCAGCAGCCTTCGGGAGGTCGATGAGCAGTTCTTC,CASSLREVDEQFF
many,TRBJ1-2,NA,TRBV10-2,TGCGCCAGCAGTGAGTCTTCAGTTTTCTATGGCTACACCTTC,CASSESSVFYGYTF
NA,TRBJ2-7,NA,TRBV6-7,TGTGCCACCACGGTGGTTAGGGCGTCCTACGAGCAGTACTTC,CATTVVRASYEQYF
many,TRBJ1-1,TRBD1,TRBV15,TGTGCCACCAGCAGGGGGACAGGGGAGGCCACTGAAGCTTTCTTT,CATSRGTGEATEAFF
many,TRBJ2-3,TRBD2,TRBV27,TGTGCCAGCATGACTAGCGGGGGGGGTAGCACAGATACGCAGTATTTT,CASMTSGGGSTDTQYF